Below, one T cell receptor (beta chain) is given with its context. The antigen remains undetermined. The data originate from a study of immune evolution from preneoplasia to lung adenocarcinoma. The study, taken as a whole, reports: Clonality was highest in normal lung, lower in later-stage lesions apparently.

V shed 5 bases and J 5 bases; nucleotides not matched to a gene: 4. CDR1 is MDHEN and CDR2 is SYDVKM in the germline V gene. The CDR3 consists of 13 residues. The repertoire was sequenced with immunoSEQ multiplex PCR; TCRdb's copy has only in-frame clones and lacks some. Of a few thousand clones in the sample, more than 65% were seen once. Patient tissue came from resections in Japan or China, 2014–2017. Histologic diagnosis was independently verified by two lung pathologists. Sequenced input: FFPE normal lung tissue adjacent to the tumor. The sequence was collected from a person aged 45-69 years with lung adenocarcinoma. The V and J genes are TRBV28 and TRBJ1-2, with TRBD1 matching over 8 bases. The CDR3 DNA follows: TGTGCCAGCAGTGGGGACAGGTATTATGGCTACACCTTC. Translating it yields CASSGDRYYGYTF.